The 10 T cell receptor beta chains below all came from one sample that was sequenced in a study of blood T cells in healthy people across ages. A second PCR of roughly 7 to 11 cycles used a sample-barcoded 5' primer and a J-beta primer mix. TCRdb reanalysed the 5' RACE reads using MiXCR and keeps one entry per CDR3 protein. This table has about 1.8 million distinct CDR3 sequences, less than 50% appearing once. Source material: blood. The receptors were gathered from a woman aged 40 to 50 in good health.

CDR3 sequence: CASSTLAGVRKNIQYF. In nucleotides, the CDR3 is TGTGCCAGCAGCACCTTAGCGGGGGTCCGCAAAAACATTCAGTACTTC. This chain connects TRBV11-2 to TRBJ2-4; 9 nucleotides agree with TRBD2. Germline CDR1 reads SGHAT; CDR2 reads FQNNGV. This CDR3 is built from 16 residues. V shed 5 bases and J 3 bases; nucleotides not matched to a gene: 8.

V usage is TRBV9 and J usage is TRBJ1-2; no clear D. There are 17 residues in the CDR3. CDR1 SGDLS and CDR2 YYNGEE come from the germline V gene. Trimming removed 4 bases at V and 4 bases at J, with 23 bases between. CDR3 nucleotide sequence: TGTGCCAGCAGCCCTCGAGGACCTGCTGGGCCTGGCTATGGCTACACCTTC. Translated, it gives CASSPRGPAGPGYGYTF.

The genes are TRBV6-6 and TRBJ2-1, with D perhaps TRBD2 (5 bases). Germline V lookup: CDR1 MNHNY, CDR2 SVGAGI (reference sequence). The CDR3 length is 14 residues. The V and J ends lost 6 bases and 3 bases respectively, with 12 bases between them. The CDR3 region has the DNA TGTGCCAGCAGGGATCCCGGGGTCTACAATGAGCAGTTCTTC. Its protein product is CASRDPGVYNEQFF.

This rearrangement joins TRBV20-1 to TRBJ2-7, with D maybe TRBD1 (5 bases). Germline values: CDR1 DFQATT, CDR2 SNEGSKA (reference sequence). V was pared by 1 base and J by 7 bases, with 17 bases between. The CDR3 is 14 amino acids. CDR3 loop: CSARGQWPDWEQYF. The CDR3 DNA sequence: TGCAGTGCTAGAGGACAGTGGCCAGATTGGGAGCAGTACTTC.

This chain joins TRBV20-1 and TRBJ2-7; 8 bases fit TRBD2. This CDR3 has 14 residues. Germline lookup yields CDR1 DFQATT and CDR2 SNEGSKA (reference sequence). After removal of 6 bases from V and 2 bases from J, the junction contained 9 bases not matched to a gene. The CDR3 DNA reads TGCAGTGCCGAGGATAGCGGGGCGACCTACGAGCAGTACTTC. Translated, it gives CSAEDSGATYEQYF.

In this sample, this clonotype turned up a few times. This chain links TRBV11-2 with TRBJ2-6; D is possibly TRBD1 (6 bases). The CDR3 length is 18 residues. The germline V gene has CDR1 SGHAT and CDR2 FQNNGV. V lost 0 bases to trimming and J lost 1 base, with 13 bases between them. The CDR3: CASSLEPTGSSGANVLTF. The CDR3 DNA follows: TGTGCCAGCAGCTTAGAACCTACAGGGAGTTCTGGGGCCAACGTCCTGACTTTC.

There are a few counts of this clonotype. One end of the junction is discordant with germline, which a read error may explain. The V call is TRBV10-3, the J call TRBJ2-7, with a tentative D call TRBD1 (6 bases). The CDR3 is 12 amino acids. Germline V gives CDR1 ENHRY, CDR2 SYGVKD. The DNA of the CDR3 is TGTGCCATCAGTGACAGGGGCTACGGGCAGTACTTC. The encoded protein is CAISDRGYGQYF.

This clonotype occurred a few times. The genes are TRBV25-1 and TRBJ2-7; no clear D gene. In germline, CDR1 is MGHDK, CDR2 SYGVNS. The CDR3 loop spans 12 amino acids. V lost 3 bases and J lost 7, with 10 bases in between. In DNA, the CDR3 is TGTGCCAGCAGTGATTTACATGGGGAGCAGTACTTC. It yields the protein CASSDLHGEQYF.

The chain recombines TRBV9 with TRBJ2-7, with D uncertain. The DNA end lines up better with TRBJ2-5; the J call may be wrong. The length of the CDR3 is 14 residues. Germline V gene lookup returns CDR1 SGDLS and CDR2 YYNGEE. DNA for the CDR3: TGTGCCAGCAGCCCCAGTGGGGTTTTGGAGACCCAGTACTTC. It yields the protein CASSPSGVLETQYF.

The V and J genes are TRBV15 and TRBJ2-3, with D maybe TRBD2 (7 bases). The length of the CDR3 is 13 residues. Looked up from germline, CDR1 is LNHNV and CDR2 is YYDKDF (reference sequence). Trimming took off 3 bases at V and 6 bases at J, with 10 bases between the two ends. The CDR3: CATSSGGLDTQYF. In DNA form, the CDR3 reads TGTGCCACCAGCAGCGGGGGGCTGGATACGCAGTATTTT. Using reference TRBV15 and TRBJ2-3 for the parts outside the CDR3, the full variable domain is DAMVIQNPRYQVTQFGKPVTLSCSQTLNHNVMYWYQQKSSQAPKLLFHYYDKDFNNEADTPDNFQSRRPNTSFCFLDIRSPGLGDTAMYLCATSSGGLDTQYFGPGTRLTVL.